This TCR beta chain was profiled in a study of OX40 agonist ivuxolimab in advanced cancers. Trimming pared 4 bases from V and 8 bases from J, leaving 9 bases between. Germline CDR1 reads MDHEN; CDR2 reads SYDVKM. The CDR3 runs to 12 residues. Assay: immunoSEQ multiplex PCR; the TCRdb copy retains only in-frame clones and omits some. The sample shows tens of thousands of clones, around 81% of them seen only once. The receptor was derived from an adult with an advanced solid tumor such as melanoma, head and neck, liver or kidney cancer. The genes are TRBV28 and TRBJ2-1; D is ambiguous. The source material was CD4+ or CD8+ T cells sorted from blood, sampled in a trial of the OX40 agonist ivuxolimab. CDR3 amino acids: CASSSGADEQFF. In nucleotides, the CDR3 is TGTGCCAGCAGTTCCGGAGCCGATGAGCAGTTCTTC.